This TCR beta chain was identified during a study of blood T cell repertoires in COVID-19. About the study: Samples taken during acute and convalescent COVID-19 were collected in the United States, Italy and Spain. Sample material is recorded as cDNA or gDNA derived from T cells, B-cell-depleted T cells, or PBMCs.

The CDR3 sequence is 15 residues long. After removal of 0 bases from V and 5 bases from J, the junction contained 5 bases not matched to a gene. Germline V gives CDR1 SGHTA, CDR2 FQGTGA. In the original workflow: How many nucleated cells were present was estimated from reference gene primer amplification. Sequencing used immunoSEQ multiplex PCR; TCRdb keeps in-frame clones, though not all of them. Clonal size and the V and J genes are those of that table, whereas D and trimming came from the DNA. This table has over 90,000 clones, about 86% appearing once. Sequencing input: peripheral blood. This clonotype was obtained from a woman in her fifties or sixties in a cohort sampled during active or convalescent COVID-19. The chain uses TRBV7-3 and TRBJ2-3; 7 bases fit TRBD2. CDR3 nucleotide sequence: TGTGCCAGCAGCTTAACGGCGGGAGCATTAGATACGCAGTATTTT. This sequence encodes CASSLTAGALDTQYF. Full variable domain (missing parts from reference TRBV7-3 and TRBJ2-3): GAGVSQTPSNKVTEKGKYVELRCDPISGHTALYWYRQSLGQGPEFLIYFQGTGAADDSGLPNDRFFAVRPEGSVSTLKIQRTERGDSAVYLCASSLTAGALDTQYFGPGTRLTVL.